Below are 8 T cell receptor beta chains sequenced from a single sample in a study of CD8 T cells in Susac syndrome. RNA was extracted with the RNeasy kit, and a quantity of about 0.45 to 1 ug was reverse transcribed using random hexamers. MiXCR was run by TCRdb on the immunoSEQ multiplex PCR reads, yielding one entry per CDR3 protein. The repertoire has some 130,000 distinct CDR3 sequences, 85% to 95% of them found once; the top ten carry 0.18%. Sample: CD8+ T cells from PBMCs. The receptors stem from a human donor with Susac syndrome.

The V gene is TRBV6-5, the J gene TRBJ2-7; D gene ambiguous. Germline V lookup: CDR1 MNHEY, CDR2 SVGAGI. Trimming removed 4 bases from V and 5 bases from J, with 6 bases in between. The CDR3 length is 11 residues. The DNA of the CDR3 is TGTGCCAGCAGTTTTTCAGACGAGCAGTACTTC. Amino acids: CASSFSDEQYF.

The rearrangement uses TRBV27 and TRBJ2-7; a weak D match, TRBD2 (5 bases). V lost 2 bases and J lost 3, with 8 bases in between. The CDR3 consists of 13 residues. Germline V CDR1 and CDR2: MNHEY, SMNVEV (reference sequence). The chain's CDR3 is CASSLGRDYEQYF. CDR3 coding DNA: TGTGCCAGCAGTTTAGGCCGGGACTACGAGCAGTACTTC.

V gene TRBV3-1 combines with J gene TRBJ1-2, with 9 bases identical to TRBD1. With V trimmed by 3 bases and J by 4 bases, 12 bases remained unmatched. This CDR3 spans 17 amino acids. Germline V CDR1 and CDR2: LGHDT, YNNKEL (reference sequence). The DNA of the CDR3 is TGTGCCAGCAGCCACTCATTCCGGGACAGGGAATCCTATGGCTACACCTTC. It encodes CASSHSFRDRESYGYTF.

The chain links TRBV19 to TRBJ1-5; TRBD1 might be the D (5 bases). The V and J ends lost 5 bases and 9 bases respectively, with 11 bases between them. Germline CDR1 reads LNHDA; CDR2 reads SQIVND (reference sequence). The CDR3 totals 12 residues. CDR3 bases: TGTGCCAGTAGTGTAGGGGCCCGGCCCCAGCATTTT. Translation gives CASSVGARPQHF.

The rearrangement joins TRBV7-9 to TRBJ2-7; no firm D call. V lost 5 bases and J 7 bases, leaving 12 bases between the germline ends. CDR3 length equals 12 residues. Germline-derived CDR1 and CDR2 are SEHNR and FQNEAQ (reference sequence). CDR3 region: CASSLGPGEQYF. The CDR3 DNA reads TGTGCCAGCAGCCTCGGCCCTGGAGAGCAGTACTTC.

This chain connects TRBV2 to TRBJ2-3; no clear D. V was clipped by 6 bases and J by 2 bases, with 6 bases between them. Germline-derived CDR1 and CDR2 are SNHLY and FYNNEI. This CDR3 contains 12 residues. CDR3 nucleotides: TGTGCCAGCAGCGGCCTCACAGATACGCAGTATTTT. Translating gives CASSGLTDTQYF.

The genes are TRBV5-1 and TRBJ1-2; D is unresolved. The V and J ends lost 3 bases and 4 bases respectively, with 7 bases between them. Germline V gene data show CDR1 as SGHRS and CDR2 as YFSETQ. The CDR3 is 12 residues long. CDR3 coding DNA: TGCGCCAGCAGCTCAGGACCCTATGGCTACACCTTC. It specifies CASSSGPYGYTF.

V and J are TRBV4-1 and TRBJ2-7; perhaps TRBD2 as D (5 bases). This CDR3 comprises 14 residues. Between the trimmed V and J ends, which lost 2 bases and 0 bases, there was a span of 8 bases. Per germline, CDR1 MGHRA and CDR2 YSYEKL. CDR3: CASSQREPSYEQYF. CDR3 coding DNA: TGCGCCAGCAGCCAAAGGGAGCCCTCCTACGAGCAGTACTTC.